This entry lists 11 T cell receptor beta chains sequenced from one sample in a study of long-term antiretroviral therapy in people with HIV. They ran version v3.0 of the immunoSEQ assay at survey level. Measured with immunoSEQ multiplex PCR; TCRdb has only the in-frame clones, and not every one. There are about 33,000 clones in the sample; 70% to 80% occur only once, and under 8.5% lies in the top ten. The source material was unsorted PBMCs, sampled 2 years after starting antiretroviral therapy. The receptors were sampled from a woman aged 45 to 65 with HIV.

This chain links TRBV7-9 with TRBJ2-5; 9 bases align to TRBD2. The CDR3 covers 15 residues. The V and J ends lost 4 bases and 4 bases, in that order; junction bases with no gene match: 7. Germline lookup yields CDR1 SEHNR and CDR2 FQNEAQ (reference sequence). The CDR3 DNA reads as TGTGCCAGCAGCTCTTTCTCTAGCGGGGCAGAGACCCAGTACTTC. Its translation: CASSSFSSGAETQYF.

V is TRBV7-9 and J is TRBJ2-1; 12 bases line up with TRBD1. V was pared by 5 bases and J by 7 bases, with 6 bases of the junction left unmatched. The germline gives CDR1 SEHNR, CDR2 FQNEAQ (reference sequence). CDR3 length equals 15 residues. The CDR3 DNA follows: TGTGCCAGCAGCCCGGGGACAGGGGGCGGGAATGAGCAGTTCTTC. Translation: CASSPGTGGGNEQFF.

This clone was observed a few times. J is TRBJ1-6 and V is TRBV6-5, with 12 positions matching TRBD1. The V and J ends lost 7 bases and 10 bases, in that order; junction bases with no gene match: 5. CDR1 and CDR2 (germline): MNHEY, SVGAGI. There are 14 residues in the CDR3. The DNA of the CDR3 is TGTGCCAGCACTTGGGGACAGGGGGCATCACCCCTCCACTTT. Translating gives CASTWGQGASPLHF.

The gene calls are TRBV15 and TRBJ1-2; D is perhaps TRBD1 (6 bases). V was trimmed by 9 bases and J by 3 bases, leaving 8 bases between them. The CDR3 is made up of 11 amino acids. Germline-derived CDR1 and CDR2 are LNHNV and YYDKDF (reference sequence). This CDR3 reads CATSGDYGYTF. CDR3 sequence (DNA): TGTGCCACTTCAGGGGACTATGGCTACACCTTC. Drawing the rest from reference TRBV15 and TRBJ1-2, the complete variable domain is DAMVIQNPRYQVTQFGKPVTLSCSQTLNHNVMYWYQQKSSQAPKLLFHYYDKDFNNEADTPDNFQSRRPNTSFCFLDIRSPGLGDTAMYLCATSGDYGYTFGSGTRLTVV.

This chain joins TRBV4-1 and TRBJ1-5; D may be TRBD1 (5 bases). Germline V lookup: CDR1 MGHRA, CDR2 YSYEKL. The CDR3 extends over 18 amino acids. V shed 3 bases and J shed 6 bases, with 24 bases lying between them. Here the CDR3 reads CASSQASGDWDVGQPQHF. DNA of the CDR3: TGCGCCAGCAGCCAGGCGAGCGGGGATTGGGACGTAGGTCAGCCCCAGCATTTT.

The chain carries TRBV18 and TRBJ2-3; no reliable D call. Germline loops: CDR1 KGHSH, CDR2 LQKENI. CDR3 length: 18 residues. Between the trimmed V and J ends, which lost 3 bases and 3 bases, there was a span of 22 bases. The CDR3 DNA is TGTGCCAGCTCACCGATTTTTGAAGTTGTTCACCGGACAGATACGCAGTATTTT. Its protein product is CASSPIFEVVHRTDTQYF.

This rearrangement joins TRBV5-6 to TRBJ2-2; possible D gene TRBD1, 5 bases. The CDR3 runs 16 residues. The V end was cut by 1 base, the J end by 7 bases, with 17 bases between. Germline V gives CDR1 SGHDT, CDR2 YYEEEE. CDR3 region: CASSLHGQLVRGELFF. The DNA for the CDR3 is TGTGCCAGCAGCTTGCACGGACAATTGGTCCGCGGGGAGCTGTTTTTT. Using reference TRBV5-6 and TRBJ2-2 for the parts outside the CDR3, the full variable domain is DAGVTQSPTHLIKTRGQQVTLRCSPKSGHDTVSWYQQALGQGPQFIFQYYEEEERQRGNFPDRFSGHQFPNYSSELNVNALLLGDSALYLCASSLHGQLVRGELFFGEGSRLTVL.

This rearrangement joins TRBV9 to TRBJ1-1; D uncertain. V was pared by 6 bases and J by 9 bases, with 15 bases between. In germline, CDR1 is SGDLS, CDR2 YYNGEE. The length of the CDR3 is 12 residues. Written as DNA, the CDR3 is TGTGCCAGCAACCTGACGGGCGGAAAAGCTTTCTTT. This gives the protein CASNLTGGKAFF.

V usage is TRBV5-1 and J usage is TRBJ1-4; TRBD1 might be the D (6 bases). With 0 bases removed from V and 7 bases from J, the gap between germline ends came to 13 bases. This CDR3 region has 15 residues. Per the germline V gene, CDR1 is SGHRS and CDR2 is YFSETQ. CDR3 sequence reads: CASSLGGTKGEKLFF. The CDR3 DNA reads TGCGCCAGCAGCTTGGGAGGGACAAAAGGTGAAAAACTGTTTTTT. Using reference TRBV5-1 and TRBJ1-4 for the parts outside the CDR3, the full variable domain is KAGVTQTPRYLIKTRGQQVTLSCSPISGHRSVSWYQQTPGQGLQFLFEYFSETQRNKGNFPGRFSGRQFSNSRSEMNVSTLELGDSALYLCASSLGGTKGEKLFFGSGTQLSVL.

Here the CDR3 DNA reads TGTGCCACCCTAGACAGGGGATACACCGGGGAGCTGTTTTTT. It yields the protein CATLDRGYTGELFF. The rearrangement joins TRBV19 to TRBJ2-2; 8 bases match TRBD1. With 10 bases clipped from V and 3 bases from J, the junction kept 7 bases outside the gene matches. The CDR3 loop spans 14 amino acids. CDR1 and CDR2 from the germline V gene are LNHDA and SQIVND (reference sequence).

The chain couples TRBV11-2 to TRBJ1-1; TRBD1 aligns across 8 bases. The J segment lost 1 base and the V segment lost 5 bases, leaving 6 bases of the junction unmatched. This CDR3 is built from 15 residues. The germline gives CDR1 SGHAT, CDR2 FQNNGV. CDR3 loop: CASSTQGAQNTEAFF. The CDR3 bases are TGTGCCAGCAGCACCCAGGGGGCACAGAACACTGAAGCTTTCTTT.